The 26 T cell receptor beta chains below all came from one sample that was sequenced in a study of blood T cells in healthy people across ages. Next came a second PCR, run for about 7 to 12 cycles, which used a sample-barcoded 5' primer along with a J-beta primer mix. MiXCR, applied by TCRdb to the 5' RACE reads, yields one record per CDR3 protein. Found here are roughly 1.5 million distinct CDR3 sequences, 35% to 45% of them singletons; the top ten hold less than 5%. Sequenced: blood. The receptor source for this set is a woman younger than 35 in good health.

This chain uses TRBV10-3 with TRBJ2-7; no clear D. The V gene lost 2 bases and the J gene lost 12 bases, with 20 bases spanning the gap. Per germline, CDR1 ENHRY and CDR2 SYGVKD. This CDR3 contains 14 residues. The CDR3 nucleotides read TGTGCCATCAGTGAGGGACCGGTGGGGATTACCCGGTACTTC. It is translated as CAISEGPVGITRYF.

In the case of this clonotype: This clone may be a read error of a much larger clone one base away. This rearrangement joins TRBV2 to TRBJ2-6; D is ambiguous. V was shortened by 3 bases and J by 2 bases, with 5 bases between the two germline ends. The CDR3 totals 14 residues. CDR1 is SNHLY and CDR2 is FYNNEI in the germline V gene. The CDR3 DNA is TGTGCCAGCAGTGACAGGACTGGGGCCAACGTCCTGACTTTC. It specifies CASSDRTGANVLTF.

This clonotype was counted only a few times. The chain has TRBV6-5 and TRBJ1-2; TRBD1 matches 7 bases. Looked up from germline, CDR1 is MNHEY and CDR2 is SVGAGI. V lost 2 bases to trimming and J lost 5 bases; unmatched junction nucleotides: 5. This CDR3 has 14 amino acids. CDR3 loop: CASSYRDRDYGYTF. CDR3 in DNA: TGTGCCAGCAGTTACAGGGACAGAGATTATGGCTACACCTTC.

The chain uses TRBV12-3 or TRBV12-4 and TRBJ1-2, with D hard to call. The V gene lost 6 bases and the J gene lost 11 bases, with 19 bases spanning the gap. The CDR3 has 13 amino acids. As DNA, the CDR3 is TGTGCCAGCAGCTTCGGGAGTACGGGAGTGTACACCTTC. It translates to CASSFGSTGVYTF.

This clonotype was seen a few times. V and J are TRBV9 and TRBJ1-1; TRBD1 might be the D (6 bases). This CDR3 contains 14 residues. The germline gives CDR1 SGDLS, CDR2 YYNGEE. V lost 4 bases and J 0 bases, leaving 10 bases between the germline ends. Here the CDR3 DNA reads TGTGCCAGCAGCCGGGGGGGCCTGAACACTGAAGCTTTCTTT. Its translation is CASSRGGLNTEAFF.

This clonotype was recorded many times. CDR3 loop: CASSQPGQNYGYTF. The CDR3 region has the DNA TGCGCCAGCAGCCAACCCGGACAGAACTATGGCTACACCTTC. This chain connects TRBV4-1 to TRBJ1-2; a weak D match, TRBD1 (6 bases). This CDR3 has 14 amino acids. Germline lookup yields CDR1 MGHRA and CDR2 YSYEKL. The V and J ends lost 2 bases and 2 bases respectively, with 9 bases between them.

The rearrangement links TRBV28 to TRBJ1-1; tentative D call: TRBD1 (5 bases). V was trimmed by 6 bases and J by 6 bases, leaving 20 bases between them. Germline assignment: CDR1 MDHEN and CDR2 SYDVKM. The length of the CDR3 is 15 residues. This CDR3 is CASREARGRLAEAFF. CDR3 nucleotides: TGTGCCAGCAGAGAAGCTAGGGGAAGGTTAGCTGAAGCTTTCTTT. The complete variable domain, with remaining parts taken from reference TRBV28 and TRBJ1-1, reads DVKVTQSSRYLVKRTGEKVFLECVQDMDHENMFWYRQDPGLGLRLIYFSYDVKMKEKGDIPEGYSVSREKKERFSLILESASTNQTSMYLCASREARGRLAEAFFGQGTRLTVV.

The J gene is TRBJ2-7, the V gene TRBV28, with TRBD1 matching over 7 bases. V shed 6 bases and J 0 bases; nucleotides not matched to a gene: 5. There are 14 residues in the CDR3. Germline V lookup: CDR1 MDHEN, CDR2 SYDVKM. CDR3: CASRGQFYSYEQYF. CDR3 nucleotides: TGTGCCAGCAGGGGACAGTTTTACTCCTACGAGCAGTACTTC.

Points on this clonotype: Germline is not matched at one junction end, which may reflect a read error. The chain carries TRBV30 and TRBJ1-5, with 7 nucleotides matching TRBD1. The CDR3 consists of 13 residues. In germline, CDR1 is GTSNPN, CDR2 SVGIG (reference sequence). The DNA for the CDR3 is TGTGCCTGGAGTGGACCTAGGGGGCAGCCCCAGCGTTTT. Protein product: CAWSGPRGQPQRF.

The chain joins TRBV5-1 to TRBJ1-6; a weak D match, TRBD1 (5 bases). The CDR3 length is 15 residues. With 4 bases removed from V and 9 bases from J, the gap between germline ends came to 17 bases. The germline V gene encodes CDR1 SGHRS and CDR2 YFSETQ. CDR3 loop: CASSRTPGISSPLHF. The CDR3 DNA sequence: TGCGCCAGCAGCCGAACACCAGGGATTAGTTCACCCCTCCACTTT.

The J gene is TRBJ2-5, the V gene TRBV30; D possibly matches TRBD1 or TRBD2 (5 bases each). From germline, CDR1 is GTSNPN and CDR2 SVGIG (reference sequence). Trimming pared 4 bases from V and 3 bases from J, leaving 12 bases between. The CDR3 consists of 13 residues. CDR3 residues: CAWMGDHKETQYF. DNA of the CDR3: TGTGCCTGGATGGGGGACCATAAAGAGACCCAGTACTTC.

V usage is TRBV15 and J usage is TRBJ1-2; no firm D call. In germline, CDR1 is LNHNV, CDR2 YYDKDF (reference sequence). This CDR3 comprises 15 residues. V dropped 3 bases and J dropped 4 bases, with 15 bases sitting between them. The CDR3 protein is CATSSRDGRAYGYTF. The CDR3 DNA is TGTGCCACCAGCAGCCGAGACGGAAGGGCCTATGGCTACACCTTC.

The chain is built from TRBV7-6 and TRBJ1-5, with no clear D. CDR3 length: 14 residues. Germline V gene data show CDR1 as SGHVS and CDR2 as FNYEAQ. Between the trimmed V and J ends, which lost 0 bases and 5 bases, there was a span of 8 bases. The CDR3 DNA is TGTGCCAGCAGCTTAGCCCCGGATTATCAGCCCCAGCATTTT. Its translation is CASSLAPDYQPQHF. The whole variable domain, remainder taken from reference TRBV7-6 and TRBJ1-5, is GAGVSQSPRYKVTKRGQDVALRCDPISGHVSLYWYRQALGQGPEFLTYFNYEAQQDKSGLPNDRFSAERPEGSISTLTIQRTEQRDSAMYRCASSLAPDYQPQHFGDGTRLSIL.

To note about this clonotype: This may come from a read error, since a much larger clone is one base off. This chain connects TRBV7-9 to TRBJ2-1, with 7 bases fitting TRBD1. Germline CDR1 SEHNR, CDR2 FQNEAQ (reference sequence). This CDR3 spans 15 amino acids. V shed 5 bases, J shed 8 bases, and the junction held 12 bases outside the gene matches. CDR3 DNA: TGTGCCAGCAGCCCCAGGAACAGGGGTGCCTATGAGCAGTTCTTC. Protein sequence: CASSPRNRGAYEQFF.

A few counts support this clonotype. The V and J genes are TRBV20-1 and TRBJ1-1, with 8 nucleotides matching TRBD1. The CDR3 covers 13 residues. The ends lost 0 bases at V and 10 bases at J; junction bases unmatched: 7. Germline lookup yields CDR1 DFQATT and CDR2 SNEGSKA (reference sequence). The CDR3 DNA is TGCAGTGCTAGAGAGGGCAGGGGGCGTCTAGCTTTCTTT. Translation gives CSAREGRGRLAFF.

In its sample, this clonotype was seen a few times. This chain joins TRBV28 and TRBJ2-1; D remains ambiguous. The CDR3 is 13 residues long. Trimming cost V 8 bases and J 7 bases, with 15 bases left between them. Germline CDR1 MDHEN, CDR2 SYDVKM. The CDR3 spells CASLSTKENEQFF. CDR3 DNA sequence: TGTGCCAGCCTATCGACGAAAGAGAATGAGCAGTTCTTC.

This chain uses TRBV9 with TRBJ2-1; D may be TRBD2 (6 bases). The end of the DNA fits TRBJ2-7 better, so the J call may be wrong. CDR3 size: 18 residues. The germline gives CDR1 SGDLS, CDR2 YYNGEE. The DNA for the CDR3 is TGTGCCAGCAGCTTACCCGGGACTTCTCTATCCTCCTACAATGAGCAGTACTTC. It yields the protein CASSLPGTSLSSYNEQYF.

In its sample, this clonotype was seen a few times. This chain uses TRBV12-3 or TRBV12-4 with TRBJ1-2, with D perhaps matching TRBD1 (5 bases). V lost 8 bases to trimming and J lost 7 bases, with 14 bases between them. CDR3 length: 12 amino acids. CDR3 protein: CASAKLGGGYTF. The CDR3 DNA reads as TGTGCCAGCGCTAAGCTTGGGGGTGGCTACACCTTC.

This clonotype appeared once. This chain joins TRBV28 and TRBJ2-5, with TRBD1 identical over 7 bases. The CDR3 length is 14 residues. The V gene's germline CDR1 is MDHEN and CDR2 SYDVKM. The V gene end was trimmed by 6 bases and the J gene end by 0 bases; junction bases not matched to a gene: 4. The CDR3 DNA is TGTGCCAGCAGACTCGGGACAGACCAAGAGACCCAGTACTTC. It encodes CASRLGTDQETQYF.

This clonotype was found many times. The chain links TRBV7-2 to TRBJ2-3, with D unclear. Germline V CDR1 and CDR2: SGHTA, FQGNSA. The V gene lost 4 bases and the J gene lost 6 bases, with 8 bases spanning the gap. This CDR3 contains 12 residues. The CDR3 coding sequence is TGTGCCAGCAGCTCCAGTCGGGATACGCAGTATTTT. Translated: CASSSSRDTQYF.

This rearrangement joins TRBV4-2 to TRBJ2-7; 8 bases align to TRBD2. Trimming at V came to 1 base and at J to 4 bases, leaving 6 bases not matched to a gene. Germline V gene sequence: CDR1 LGHNA, CDR2 YNFKEQ. This CDR3 is 15 amino acids long. The CDR3 sequence is CASSQAERELYEQYF. CDR3 bases: TGTGCCAGCAGCCAAGCGGAGCGGGAGCTTTACGAGCAGTACTTC.

This clonotype was counted a few times. V usage is TRBV7-9 and J usage is TRBJ2-1; D may correspond to TRBD1 or TRBD2 (5 bases each). The CDR3 extends over 16 amino acids. Per the germline V gene, CDR1 is SEHNR and CDR2 is FQNEAQ (reference sequence). The V end lost 4 bases, the J end lost 4 bases, and 17 bases lay between the germline ends. The CDR3 spells CASSSAGARAYNEQFF. As DNA, the CDR3 is TGTGCCAGCAGCTCCGCTGGGGCGCGGGCATACAATGAGCAGTTCTTC.

This clonotype occurred a few times. The chain links TRBV15 to TRBJ2-3; the match to TRBD2 covers 9 bases. The CDR3 spans 17 residues. CDR1 is LNHNV, CDR2 YYDKDF, per germline (reference sequence). J lost 5 bases, V lost 0 bases, and 9 bases had no gene match. The CDR3 DNA sequence: TGTGCCACCAGCAGAGAGGCCTTAGCGGGAGCGGGAGATACGCAGTATTTT. It is translated as CATSREALAGAGDTQYF.

The chain uses TRBV24-1 and TRBJ1-1, with D tentatively TRBD1 (5 bases). Per the germline V gene, CDR1 is KGHDR and CDR2 is SFDVKD. The V end lost 4 bases, the J end lost 8 bases, and 16 bases lay between the germline ends. The CDR3 is 14 amino acids. The DNA of the CDR3 is TGTGCCACCAGTGAAGGCCACAGGTCTAACGAAGCTTTCTTT. Protein: CATSEGHRSNEAFF.

The chain has TRBV13 and TRBJ2-7, with a tentative D call TRBD1 (6 bases). Per germline, CDR1 PRHDT and CDR2 FYEKMQ (reference sequence). Trimming shortened V by 6 bases and J by 1 base, and 10 bases separated the two germline ends. The CDR3 is 13 residues long. The CDR3 sequence is CASRRRGSYEQYF. For the CDR3, the DNA is TGTGCCAGCAGGCGTAGGGGGTCCTACGAGCAGTACTTC.

The chain uses TRBV7-8 and TRBJ2-5, with a possible D match to TRBD2 (5 bases). The CDR3 extends over 13 amino acids. Germline V lookup: CDR1 SGHVS, CDR2 FQNEAQ. V was trimmed by 7 bases and J by 11 bases, leaving 20 bases between them. This chain's CDR3 is CASIGRSYNEQYF. In DNA form, the CDR3 reads TGTGCCAGCATAGGGAGAAGCTACAATGAGCAGTACTTC.